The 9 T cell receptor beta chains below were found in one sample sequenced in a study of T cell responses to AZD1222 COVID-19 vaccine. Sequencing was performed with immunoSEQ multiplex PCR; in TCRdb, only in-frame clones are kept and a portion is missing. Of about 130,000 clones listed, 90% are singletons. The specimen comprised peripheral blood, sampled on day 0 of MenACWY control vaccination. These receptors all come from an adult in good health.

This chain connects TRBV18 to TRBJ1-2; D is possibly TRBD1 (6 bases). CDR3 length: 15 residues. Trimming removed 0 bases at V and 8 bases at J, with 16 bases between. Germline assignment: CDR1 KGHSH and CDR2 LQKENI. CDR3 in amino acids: CASSPPPGEGVGYTF. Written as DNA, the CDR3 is TGTGCCAGCTCACCACCGCCAGGGGAAGGAGTCGGCTACACCTTC.

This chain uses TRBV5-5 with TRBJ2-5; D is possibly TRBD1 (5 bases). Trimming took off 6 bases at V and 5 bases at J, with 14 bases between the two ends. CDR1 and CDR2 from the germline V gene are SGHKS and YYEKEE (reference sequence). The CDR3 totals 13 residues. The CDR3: CASNNWGLETQYF. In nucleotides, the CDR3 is TGTGCCAGCAATAATTGGGGCCTTGAGACCCAGTACTTC.

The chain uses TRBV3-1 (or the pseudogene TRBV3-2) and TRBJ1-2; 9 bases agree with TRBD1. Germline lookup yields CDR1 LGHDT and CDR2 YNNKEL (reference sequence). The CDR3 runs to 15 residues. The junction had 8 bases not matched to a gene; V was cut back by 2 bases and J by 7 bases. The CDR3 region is CASSQKQGAHFGYTF. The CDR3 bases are TGTGCCAGCAGCCAAAAACAGGGGGCGCATTTTGGCTACACCTTC.

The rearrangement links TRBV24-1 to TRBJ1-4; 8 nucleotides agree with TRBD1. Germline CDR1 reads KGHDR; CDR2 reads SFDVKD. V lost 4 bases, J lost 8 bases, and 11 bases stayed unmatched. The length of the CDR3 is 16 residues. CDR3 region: CATSDHQTGEEEKLFF. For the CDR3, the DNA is TGTGCCACCAGTGACCACCAGACAGGGGAAGAGGAAAAACTGTTTTTT.

The CDR3 region has the DNA TGTGCCATCAGTGAGTCCCCGGGACAGCTAGAGACCCAGTACTTC. This encodes CAISESPGQLETQYF. The J gene is TRBJ2-5, the V gene TRBV10-3; 7 positions match TRBD1. The CDR3 loop spans 15 amino acids. V shed 0 bases and J 4 bases; nucleotides not matched to a gene: 5. Per the germline V gene, CDR1 is ENHRY and CDR2 is SYGVKD.

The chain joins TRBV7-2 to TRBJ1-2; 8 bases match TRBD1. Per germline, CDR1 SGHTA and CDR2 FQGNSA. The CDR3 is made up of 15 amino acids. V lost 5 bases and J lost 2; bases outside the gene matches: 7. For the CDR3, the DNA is TGTGCCAGCAGCACGCGCAGACAGGGGAACTATGGCTACACCTTC. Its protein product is CASSTRRQGNYGYTF.

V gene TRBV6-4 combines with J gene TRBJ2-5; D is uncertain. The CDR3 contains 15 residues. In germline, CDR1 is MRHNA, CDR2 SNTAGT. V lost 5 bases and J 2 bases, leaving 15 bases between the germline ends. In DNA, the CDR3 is TGTGCCAGCAGTCCCCTCGCCGGAGAACAAGAGACCCAGTACTTC. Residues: CASSPLAGEQETQYF.

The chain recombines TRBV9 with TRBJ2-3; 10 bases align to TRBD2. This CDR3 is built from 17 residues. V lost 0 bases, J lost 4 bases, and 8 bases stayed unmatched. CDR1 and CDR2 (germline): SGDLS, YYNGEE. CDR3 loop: CASSVGASGRWADTQYF. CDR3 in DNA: TGTGCCAGCAGCGTAGGAGCTAGCGGGAGATGGGCAGATACGCAGTATTTT.

CDR3 sequence (DNA): TGTGCCAGCAGCCCCCGTTACGGGGGGTCCTACAATGAGCAGTTCTTC. Protein product: CASSPRYGGSYNEQFF. The chain recombines TRBV7-3 with TRBJ2-1; 7 bases map to TRBD2. Per the germline V gene, CDR1 is SGHTA and CDR2 is FQGTGA. The CDR3 has 16 amino acids. Germline trimming cut 5 bases from V and 1 base from J; bases unmatched to any gene: 8. Supplemented by reference TRBV7-3 and TRBJ2-1, the full variable domain reads GAGVSQTPSNKVTEKGKYVELRCDPISGHTALYWYRQSLGQGPEFLIYFQGTGAADDSGLPNDRFFAVRPEGSVSTLKIQRTERGDSAVYLCASSPRYGGSYNEQFFGPGTRLTVL.